This T cell receptor (beta chain) was found in a study of metastatic and nonmetastatic thyroid tumors. For the study at large: The authors compared repertoires across blood and tumor or nodule tissue from malignant and benign thyroid patients.

Turning to this clone: Its antigen is not known.

The entire patient cohort was treatment-naive prior to thyroid surgery. Overall study findings and caveats: TCR beta diversity was reportedly significantly higher in malignant thyroid tumors than benign nodules, in blood and tumor.

With 5 bases clipped from V and 1 base from J, the junction kept 11 bases outside the gene matches. This CDR3 has 17 residues. Germline V lookup: CDR1 SEHNR, CDR2 FQNEAQ (reference sequence). Per the original data handling: Between-group CDR3 differences, defined by clinicopathological status, yielded a distant-metastasis classifier for papillary thyroid cancer. MiXCR was used by TCRdb to re-call the PCR reads. The V and J calls come from TCRdb's annotation, not from the publication. The table includes some 5,000 clones, around 24% detected once. The sequence derives from a female donor with papillary thyroid cancer or a benign thyroid nodule (not recorded which). Some clones in this sample may be carry-over from other donors' samples. Material: adjacent normal tissue. The chain has TRBV7-9 and TRBJ2-5; 9 nucleotides line up with TRBD1. The CDR3 region is CASSPWTGTGSQETQYF. The CDR3 DNA reads as TGTGCCAGCAGCCCGTGGACCGGGACAGGGTCCCAAGAGACCCAGTACTTC.